Presented here are 9 T cell receptor beta chains from one specimen sequenced in a study of response to subunit inactivated influenza vaccine. TCRdb processed the RT-PCR reads anew with MiXCR; each CDR3 protein has one entry. The sample yields 490,000 or so distinct CDR3 sequences, 7.6% seen once. This material consisted of PBMCs from blood, taken about 23 months after vaccination. The receptors stem from a man between 45 and 75 years old who received an inactivated influenza vaccine.

This clonotype was picked up a small number of times. The V and J genes are TRBV7-2 and TRBJ2-7; D gene ambiguous. Germline V gives CDR1 SGHTA, CDR2 FQGNSA. The CDR3 has 13 residues. V lost 6 bases and J 4 bases, leaving 13 bases between the germline ends. CDR3 amino acids: CASRLGSLYEQYF. CDR3 coding DNA: TGTGCCAGCAGATTGGGGTCCTTATACGAGCAGTACTTC.

This clonotype was picked up a small number of times. The V and J genes are TRBV7-8 and TRBJ2-1, with 15 bases matching TRBD2. CDR3 size: 20 residues. Per germline, CDR1 SGHVS and CDR2 FQNEAQ. V gave up 4 bases and J gave up 3 bases; unmatched junction bases: 13. This CDR3 reads CASSSGTSGGKMRYYNEQFF. The CDR3 coding sequence is TGTGCCAGCAGCTCTGGGACTAGCGGGGGGAAGATGCGATACTACAATGAGCAGTTCTTC.

This clonotype was recorded a few times. The chain has TRBV3-1 and TRBJ1-5; 7 nucleotides agree with TRBD1. Per germline, CDR1 LGHDT and CDR2 YNNKEL (reference sequence). The CDR3 is made up of 16 amino acids. The V gene end was trimmed by 4 bases and the J gene end by 1 base; junction bases not matched to a gene: 7. The CDR3 loop reads CASSPTGIASNQPQHF. The CDR3, as DNA: TGTGCCAGCAGCCCGACAGGGATAGCGAGCAATCAGCCCCAGCATTTT.

This clonotype occurred a few times. The V and J genes are TRBV15 and TRBJ2-2; 7 bases line up with TRBD2. Germline-derived CDR1 and CDR2 are LNHNV and YYDKDF (reference sequence). This CDR3 region has 14 residues. After removal of 3 bases from V and 6 bases from J, the junction contained 4 bases not matched to a gene. The CDR3 DNA is TGTGCCACCAGCAGGCGACTAGCTGCCGGGGAGCTGTTTTTT. Its translation is CATSRRLAAGELFF.

This clonotype has just a few counts. The rearrangement uses TRBV12-3 or TRBV12-4 and TRBJ1-1, with D perhaps TRBD1 (5 bases). This CDR3 comprises 16 residues. V was shortened by 6 bases and J by 1 base, with 18 bases between the two germline ends. The CDR3 loop reads CASRGDLGTSNTEAFF. In DNA, the CDR3 is TGTGCCAGCAGGGGGGATTTGGGCACCTCGAACACTGAAGCTTTCTTT.

In its sample, this clonotype was seen a few times. This chain uses TRBV6-2 or TRBV6-3 with TRBJ2-7; 10 bases match TRBD2. The germline V gene encodes CDR1 MNHEY and CDR2 SVGEGT. Trimming at V came to 4 bases and at J to 1 base, leaving 4 bases not matched to a gene. The CDR3 runs 15 residues. The CDR3 is CASSWWTSGSYEQYF. In nucleotides, the CDR3 is TGTGCCAGCAGTTGGTGGACTAGCGGTTCCTACGAGCAGTACTTC.

This clonotype was detected a few times. The chain uses TRBV11-2 and TRBJ2-5, with no clear D. CDR1 is SGHAT, CDR2 FQNNGV, per germline. Between the trimmed V and J ends, which lost 4 bases and 4 bases, there was a span of 13 bases. CDR3 length: 14 amino acids. The CDR3 protein is CASSSGYRRETQYF. CDR3 sequence (DNA): TGTGCCAGCAGCTCCGGGTACAGAAGAGAGACCCAGTACTTC.

This clonotype was detected many times. V usage is TRBV28 and J usage is TRBJ2-4, with a possible D match to TRBD1 (6 bases). CDR3 length equals 15 residues. Trimming cost V 6 bases and J 1 base, with 13 bases left between them. Germline-derived CDR1 and CDR2 are MDHEN and SYDVKM. DNA of the CDR3: TGTGCCAGCAGCCTCCTACAGGGTGCCAAAAACATTCAGTACTTC. It is translated as CASSLLQGAKNIQYF.

This clonotype has at least ten counts. V and J are TRBV5-1 and TRBJ2-2; D unresolved. The CDR3 has 14 amino acids. Trimming removed 2 bases from V and 3 bases from J, with 8 bases in between. In germline, CDR1 is SGHRS, CDR2 YFSETQ. This CDR3 reads CASSLLQDTGELFF. In nucleotides, the CDR3 is TGCGCCAGCAGCTTATTACAAGACACCGGGGAGCTGTTTTTT. The full variable domain, with the rest looked up from reference TRBV5-1 and TRBJ2-2, is KAGVTQTPRYLIKTRGQQVTLSCSPISGHRSVSWYQQTPGQGLQFLFEYFSETQRNKGNFPGRFSGRQFSNSRSEMNVSTLELGDSALYLCASSLLQDTGELFFGEGSRLTVL.